Below, 9 T cell receptor beta chains from the same sample are listed, as sequenced in a study of tumor-infiltrating lymphocytes in primary liver carcinoma. Researchers generated TCR beta cDNA from around 510 ng of total RNA, relying on a constant-region primer. Three nested multiplex PCR rounds, a slightly modified ARM-PCR method, built the TCR beta libraries. PCR rounds one and two used TRBV1-TRBV30 forward primers with a C-beta reverse primer for about 11 cycles each. TCRdb processed the multiplex PCR reads anew with MiXCR; each CDR3 protein has one entry. The sample records 80,000 or so distinct CDR3 sequences, 71% being singletons. Co-extraction of both nucleic acids (RNA and DNA) used about 18-34 mg of unsorted bulk tissue. Sequencing input: liver tumor tissue from sampling region 4. Stated subset: tumor region T4, right-lateral pole. These TCRs come from an older woman with primary liver carcinoma and hepatitis B virus infection.

The chain recombines TRBV6-1 with TRBJ2-1; D not certain. The CDR3 sequence is 12 residues long. Per germline, CDR1 MNHNS and CDR2 SASEGT. CDR3 residues: CISSGIRDEQFF. Here the CDR3 DNA reads TGTATCAGCAGTGGAATAAGGGATGAGCAGTTCTTC.

This clonotype was seen repeatedly, ten times or more. The chain employs TRBV13 and TRBJ2-7, with a weak D call TRBD2 (5 bases). The V end was cut by 0 bases, the J end by 5 bases, with 8 bases between. Per germline, CDR1 PRHDT and CDR2 FYEKMQ (reference sequence). CDR3 length: 13 amino acids. This CDR3 reads CASSLGTINEQYF. For the CDR3, the DNA is TGTGCCAGCAGCTTAGGGACTATCAACGAGCAGTACTTC.

There are a few counts of this clonotype. One base away lies a much larger clone, so this may be a sequencing read error. The rearrangement joins TRBV12-3 or TRBV12-4 to TRBJ1-2; D unclear. V gave up 3 bases and J gave up 6 bases, with 8 bases separating them. This CDR3 is 12 amino acids long. This CDR3 is CASSFLGDGYTF. CDR3 nucleotide sequence: TGTGCCAGCAGTTTCCTCGGGGATGGCTACACCTTC.

With respect to this clonotype: Given a much more abundant clone one base away, this may be a read error. The chain couples TRBV28 to TRBJ1-5; D is uncertain. The germline CDR1 and CDR2 sequences are MDHEN and SYDVKM. The CDR3 covers 13 residues. Here the CDR3 DNA reads TGTGCCAGCATTTCTCCGGGCAATGAGCCCCAGCATTTT. Translating gives CASISPGNEPQHF.

V usage is TRBV6-1 and J usage is TRBJ2-7; D may be TRBD1 or TRBD2 (5 bases each). The CDR3 runs 15 residues. The V end lost 9 bases, the J end lost 0 bases, and 18 bases lay between the germline ends. Germline loops: CDR1 MNHNS, CDR2 SASEGT. As DNA, the CDR3 is TGTGCCAGGCGTTTAGAAGGGACGGGCTCCTACGAGCAGTACTTC. Protein product: CARRLEGTGSYEQYF.

Of note for this clonotype: One end of the junction does not line up with germline, which may come from a read error. This chain links TRBV4-1 with TRBJ1-4; D gene ambiguous. Germline loops: CDR1 MGHRA, CDR2 YSYEKL. This CDR3 region has 16 residues. DNA of the CDR3: TGCGTCAGCAGTCAAAATCCGAGCCGTTTAACTGAAAAACTGTTTTTT. Its translation: CVSSQNPSRLTEKLFF.

Note on this clonotype: The CDR3 carries no conserved terminal phenylalanine or tryptophan, so it likely arises from a read error. The rearrangement links TRBV11-2 to TRBJ1-6; D unclear. This CDR3 is built from 15 residues. Germline CDR1 reads SGHAT; CDR2 reads FQNNGV. CDR3 sequence reads: CASSLEVATISPLHS. In DNA form, the CDR3 reads TGTGCCAGTAGCTTAGAAGTGGCAACTATCTCACCCCTCCACTCT.

Remarks on this clonotype: The junction departs from the called germline gene at one end, perhaps through a read error. The chain has TRBV11-2 and TRBJ2-1; D perhaps matches TRBD2 (6 bases). This CDR3 contains 10 residues. Germline V lookup: CDR1 SGHAT, CDR2 FQNNGV. The CDR3 sequence: CASSTGLREF. In DNA, the CDR3 is TGTGCCAGCAGCACGGGACTTCGGGAGTTC. The variable domain in full, completed from reference TRBV11-2 and TRBJ2-1, reads EAGVAQSPRYKIIEKRQSVAFWCNPISGHATLYWYQQILGQGPKLLIQFQNNGVVDDSQLPKDRFSAERLKGVDSTLKIQPAKLEDSAVYLCASSTGLREFGPGTRLTVL.

For this clonotype: This may be a read error: a much more frequent sequence differs by one nucleotide. V usage is TRBV30 and J usage is TRBJ1-1; D gene uncertain. The CDR3 consists of 13 residues. The germline gives CDR1 GTSNPN, CDR2 SVGIG (reference sequence). With 4 bases removed from V and 5 bases from J, the gap between germline ends came to 14 bases. The CDR3 nucleotides are TGTGCCTGGATTGTATACAGCGGGACTGAAGCTTTCTTT. Translated: CAWIVYSGTEAFF.